The source of this TCR beta chain is a study of CD8+CD57+ T cells in acquired aplastic anemia. Study-level information: Average DNA yield from sorted CD4+ and CD8+ cells was roughly 3 ug. Read counts for CD4+ cells (from healthy donors) averaged about 10.8 million.

This CDR3 contains 17 residues. Germline V lookup: CDR1 SQVTM, CDR2 ANQGSEA. V was shortened by 0 bases and J by 0 bases, with 14 bases between the two germline ends. This clonotype was recorded many times. No antigen is known for it. Study results and limitations: Patients and controls had in common 25 to 30 CD8+ CDR3 sequences. Significant differences in CD8+ Simpson's diversity were not observed between patients and controls.

TCR beta VDJ combinations and CDR3 sequences were profiled from genomic DNA. MiXCR was run by TCRdb on the reads, yielding one entry per CDR3 protein. The data hold about 110,000 distinct CDR3 sequences, with around 49% observed a single time. Sequences were obtained from sorted CD4+, CD8+, or CD8+CD57+ T cells (not recorded which) from PBMCs. The sequence came from a human donor in good health, serving as a control. V and J are TRBV29-1 and TRBJ2-2; D is uncertain. CDR3 DNA: TGCAGCGTTGAAGATCACCTTAACACGGCGAACACCGGGGAGCTGTTTTTT. This codes for CSVEDHLNTANTGELFF.